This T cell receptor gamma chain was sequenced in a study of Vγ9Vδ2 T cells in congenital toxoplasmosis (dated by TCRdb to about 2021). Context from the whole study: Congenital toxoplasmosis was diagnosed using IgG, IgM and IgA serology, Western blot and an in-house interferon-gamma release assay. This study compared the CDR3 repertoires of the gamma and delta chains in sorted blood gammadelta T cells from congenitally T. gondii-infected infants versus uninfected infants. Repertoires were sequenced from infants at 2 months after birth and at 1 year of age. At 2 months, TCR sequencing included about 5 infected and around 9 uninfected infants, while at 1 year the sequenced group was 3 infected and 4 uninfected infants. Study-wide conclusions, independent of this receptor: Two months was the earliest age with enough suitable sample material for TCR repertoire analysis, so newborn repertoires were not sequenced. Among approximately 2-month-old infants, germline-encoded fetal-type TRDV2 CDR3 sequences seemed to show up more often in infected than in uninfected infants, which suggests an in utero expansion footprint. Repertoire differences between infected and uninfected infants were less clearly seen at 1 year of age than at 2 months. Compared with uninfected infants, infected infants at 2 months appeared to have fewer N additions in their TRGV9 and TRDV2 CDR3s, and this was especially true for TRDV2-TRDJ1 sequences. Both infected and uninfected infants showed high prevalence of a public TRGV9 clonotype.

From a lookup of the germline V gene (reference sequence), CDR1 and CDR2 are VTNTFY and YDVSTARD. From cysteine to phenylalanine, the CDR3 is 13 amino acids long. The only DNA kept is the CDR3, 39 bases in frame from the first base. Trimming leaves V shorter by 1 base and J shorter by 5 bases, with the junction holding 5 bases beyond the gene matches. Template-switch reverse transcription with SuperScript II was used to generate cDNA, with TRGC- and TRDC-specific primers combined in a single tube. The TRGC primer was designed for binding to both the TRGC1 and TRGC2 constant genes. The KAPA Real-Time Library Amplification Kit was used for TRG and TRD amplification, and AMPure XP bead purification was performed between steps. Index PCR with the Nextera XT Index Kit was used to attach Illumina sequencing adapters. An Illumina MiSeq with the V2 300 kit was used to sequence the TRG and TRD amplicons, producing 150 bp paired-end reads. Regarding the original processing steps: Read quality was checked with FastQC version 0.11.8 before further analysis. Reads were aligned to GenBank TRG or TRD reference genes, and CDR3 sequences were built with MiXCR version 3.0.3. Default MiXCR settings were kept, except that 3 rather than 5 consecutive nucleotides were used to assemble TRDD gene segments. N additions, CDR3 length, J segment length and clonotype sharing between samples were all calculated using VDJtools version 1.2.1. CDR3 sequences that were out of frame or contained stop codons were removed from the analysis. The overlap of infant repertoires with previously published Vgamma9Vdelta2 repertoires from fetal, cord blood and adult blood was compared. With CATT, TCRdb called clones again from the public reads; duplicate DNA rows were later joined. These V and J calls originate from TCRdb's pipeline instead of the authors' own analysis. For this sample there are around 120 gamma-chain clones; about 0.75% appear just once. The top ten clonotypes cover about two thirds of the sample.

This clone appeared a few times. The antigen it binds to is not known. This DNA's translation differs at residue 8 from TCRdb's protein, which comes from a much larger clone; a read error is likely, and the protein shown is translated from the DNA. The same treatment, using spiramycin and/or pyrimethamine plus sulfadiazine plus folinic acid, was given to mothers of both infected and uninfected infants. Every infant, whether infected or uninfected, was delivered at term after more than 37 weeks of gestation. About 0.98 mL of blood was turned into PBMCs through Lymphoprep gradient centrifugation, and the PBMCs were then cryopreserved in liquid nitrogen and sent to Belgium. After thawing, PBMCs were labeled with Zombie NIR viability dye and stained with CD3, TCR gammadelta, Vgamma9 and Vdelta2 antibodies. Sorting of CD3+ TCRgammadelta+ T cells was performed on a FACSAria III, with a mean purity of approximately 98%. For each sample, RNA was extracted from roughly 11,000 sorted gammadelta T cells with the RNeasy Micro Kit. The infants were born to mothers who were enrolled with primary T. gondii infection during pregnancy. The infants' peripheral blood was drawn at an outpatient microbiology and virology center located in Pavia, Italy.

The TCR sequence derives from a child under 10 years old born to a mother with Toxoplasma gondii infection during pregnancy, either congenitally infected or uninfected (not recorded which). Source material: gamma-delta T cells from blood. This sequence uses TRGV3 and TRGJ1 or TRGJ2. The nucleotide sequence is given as TGTGCCACCTGGGACAGTTGTAATTATAAGAAACTCTTT. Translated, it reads CATWDSCNYKKLF.